Each of the 12 T cell receptor beta chains below was sequenced from the same sample in a study of T cell clones after liver transplantation. TCRdb keeps only in-frame clones here, not all; method: immunoSEQ multiplex PCR. The data show under 90,000 clones, with about 80% seen just once and approximately 0.55% held by the top ten. The source was CD4+ T cells from blood, collected before liver transplant. These receptor sequences come from a human donor who received a liver transplant.

CDR3 loop: CASSRRQGYNQPQHF. CDR3 sequence (DNA): TGTGCCAGCAGCCGCAGACAGGGCTACAATCAGCCCCAGCATTTT. The chain recombines TRBV28 with TRBJ1-5, with 7 bases that match TRBD1. The germline gives CDR1 MDHEN, CDR2 SYDVKM. V lost 6 bases, J lost 3 bases, and 8 bases stayed unmatched. The CDR3 contains 15 residues. The whole variable domain, remainder taken from reference TRBV28 and TRBJ1-5, is DVKVTQSSRYLVKRTGEKVFLECVQDMDHENMFWYRQDPGLGLRLIYFSYDVKMKEKGDIPEGYSVSREKKERFSLILESASTNQTSMYLCASSRRQGYNQPQHFGDGTRLSIL.

The rearrangement uses TRBV14 and TRBJ2-2, with 7 bases identical to TRBD2. V was pared by 2 bases and J by 0 bases, with 12 bases of the junction left unmatched. The CDR3 spans 19 residues. CDR1 is SGHDN, CDR2 FVKESK, per germline. The CDR3 coding sequence is TGTGCCAGCAGCCAATTAGACCAGCGGGGTCCCCCGAACACCGGGGAGCTGTTTTTT. Residues: CASSQLDQRGPPNTGELFF.

The chain links TRBV2 to TRBJ1-3; D ambiguous. CDR1 SNHLY and CDR2 FYNNEI come from the germline V gene. The CDR3 covers 16 residues. V lost 4 bases, J lost 0 bases, and 13 bases lay in between. CDR3 in DNA: TGTGCCAGCAGTGCTCTGGGCGAGTTCTCTGGAAACACCATATATTTT. Amino acid sequence: CASSALGEFSGNTIYF.

The rearrangement uses TRBV25-1 and TRBJ2-6; D is unresolved. Trimming pared 3 bases from V and 0 bases from J, leaving 9 bases between. From germline, CDR1 is MGHDK and CDR2 SYGVNS. The CDR3 extends over 16 amino acids. CDR3 region: CASSDPIGSGANVLTF. The DNA for the CDR3 is TGTGCCAGCAGTGATCCAATTGGCTCTGGGGCCAACGTCCTGACTTTC.

This clone was observed a handful of times. The chain is built from TRBV5-6 and TRBJ2-4, with TRBD1 identical over 7 bases. Germline lookup yields CDR1 SGHDT and CDR2 YYEEEE. The CDR3 contains 14 residues. Unmatched junction bases numbered 10, after V lost 7 bases and J lost 6 bases. CDR3 nucleotides: TGTGCCAGCTCTCACCGGGACAGCCCAAACATTCAGTACTTC. Protein product: CASSHRDSPNIQYF.

The chain uses TRBV18 and TRBJ1-1; 9 bases are a match to TRBD1. The CDR3 spans 19 residues. The germline gives CDR1 KGHSH, CDR2 LQKENI. V trimming: 5 bases; J trimming: 6 bases; junction bases outside the gene matches: 22. The CDR3 DNA reads TGTGCCAGCTCAACACTTCCGGGACAGGGAAAGGTAAAGGTGGCTGAAGCTTTCTTT. This encodes CASSTLPGQGKVKVAEAFF. Full variable domain (remainder filled in from reference TRBV18 and TRBJ1-1): NAGVMQNPRHLVRRRGQEARLRCSPMKGHSHVYWYRQLPEEGLKFMVYLQKENIIDESGMPKERFSAEFPKEGPSILRIQQVVRGDSAAYFCASSTLPGQGKVKVAEAFFGQGTRLTVV.

The J gene is TRBJ2-3, the V gene TRBV5-1, with 8 bases identical to TRBD1. The CDR3 loop spans 16 amino acids. Germline-derived CDR1 and CDR2 are SGHRS and YFSETQ. J was trimmed by 5 bases and V by 0 bases; bases with no gene match: 8. The CDR3 DNA follows: TGCGCCAGCAGCTTGGAGATCCCGGGACAGGTAGATACGCAGTATTTT. It is translated as CASSLEIPGQVDTQYF.

This chain uses TRBV11-2 with TRBJ2-3; D assignment may be TRBD1 or TRBD2 (5 bases each). The CDR3 extends over 14 amino acids. The V and J ends lost 2 bases and 6 bases respectively, with 12 bases between them. CDR1 and CDR2 (germline): SGHAT, FQNNGV. CDR3 sequence (DNA): TGTGCCAGCAGCTTAACTCTTGGGGGTGATACGCAGTATTTT. This encodes CASSLTLGGDTQYF.

V and J are TRBV2 and TRBJ2-7, with 12 bases identical to TRBD2. The germline gives CDR1 SNHLY, CDR2 FYNNEI. V shed 4 bases, J shed 3 bases, and the junction held 7 bases outside the gene matches. This CDR3 is 16 amino acids long. CDR3 region: CASSVAATSGSYEQYF. The CDR3, as DNA: TGTGCCAGCAGTGTGGCTGCGACTAGCGGGAGCTACGAGCAGTACTTC.

This chain connects TRBV18 to TRBJ2-7; TRBD2 matches at 11 bases. This CDR3 region has 17 residues. J gave up 0 bases and V 5 bases, and 9 bases lay outside the gene matches. Looked up from germline, CDR1 is KGHSH and CDR2 is LQKENI. The CDR3 coding sequence is TGTGCCAGCTCATCCTACTCTAGCGGGAGGAGCTCCTACGAGCAGTACTTC. The encoded protein is CASSSYSSGRSSYEQYF.

The V and J genes are TRBV7-2 and TRBJ1-5; perhaps TRBD1 as D (5 bases). The V gene's germline CDR1 is SGHTA and CDR2 FQGNSA. V was shortened by 1 base and J by 5 bases, with 6 bases between the two germline ends. The CDR3 is 13 residues long. CDR3 sequence: CASSLGRDQPQHF. The CDR3 DNA follows: TGTGCCAGCAGCTTAGGCAGGGATCAGCCCCAGCATTTT.

The chain carries TRBV28 and TRBJ1-3, with unresolved D. The CDR3 consists of 12 residues. Trimming cost V 2 bases and J 4 bases, with 3 bases left between them. Germline CDR1 MDHEN, CDR2 SYDVKM. DNA for the CDR3: TGTGCCAGCAGTTTAGTGGGAAACACCATATATTTT. Its protein is CASSLVGNTIYF.